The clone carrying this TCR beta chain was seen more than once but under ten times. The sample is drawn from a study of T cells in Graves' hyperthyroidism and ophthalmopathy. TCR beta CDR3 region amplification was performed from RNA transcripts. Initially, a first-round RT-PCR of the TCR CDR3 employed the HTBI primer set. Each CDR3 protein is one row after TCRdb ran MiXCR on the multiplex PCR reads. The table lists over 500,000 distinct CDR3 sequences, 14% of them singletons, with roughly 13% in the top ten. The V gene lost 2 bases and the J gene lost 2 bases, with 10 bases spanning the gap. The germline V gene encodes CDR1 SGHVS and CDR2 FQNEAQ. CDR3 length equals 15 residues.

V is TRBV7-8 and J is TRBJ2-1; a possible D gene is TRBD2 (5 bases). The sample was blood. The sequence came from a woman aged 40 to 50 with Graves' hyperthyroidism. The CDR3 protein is CASSLTGSPYNEQFF. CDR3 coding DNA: TGTGCCAGCAGCTTAACGGGATCACCCTACAATGAGCAGTTCTTC. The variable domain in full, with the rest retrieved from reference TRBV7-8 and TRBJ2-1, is GAGVSQSPRYKVAKRGQDVALRCDPISGHVSLFWYQQALGQGPEFLTYFQNEAQLDKSGLPSDRFFAERPEGSVSTLKIQRTQQEDSAVYLCASSLTGSPYNEQFFGPGTRLTVL.